This TCR beta chain was profiled in a study of shared clonotypes between healthy human individuals. CDR3 length: 12 residues. The ends were cut back, 0 bases at V and 6 bases at J, with 6 bases in the middle. Germline V lookup: CDR1 MGHRA, CDR2 YSYEKL. Naive CD8 populations comprised CD45RO-negative cells positively selected for CCR7, excluding terminally differentiated effector memory CD45RA+ cells. Sequencing used immunoSEQ multiplex PCR; TCRdb keeps in-frame clones, though not all of them. The table records just over 2,000,000 clones, about 94% of them present only once. This TCR came from a man between 18 and 35 years old in good health. The V call is TRBV4-1, the J call TRBJ2-7; TRBD1 might be the D (5 bases). Sequenced material: naive CD8+ T cells sorted from blood. CDR3 bases: TGCGCCAGCAGCCAAGACAGGGCCGAGCAGTACTTC. Translated: CASSQDRAEQYF.